A single T cell receptor beta chain is shown here with its context. Which antigen it targets is not known. It has no much larger one-base neighbor in the sample; base qualities were not kept. This sample stems from a study of neurological immune-mediated disorders (dated by TCRdb to the late 2010s). About the full investigation: Of the 35 or so multiple sclerosis patients, around 31 had relapsing-remitting MS and 3 had secondary progressive MS. Peripheral blood TCR-beta repertoires from patients with HTLV-I-associated myelopathy (HAM/TSP), patients with multiple sclerosis, and healthy controls were compared in the study using UMI-based sequencing. The approximately 110 TCR-beta libraries included longitudinal samples, technical triplicates and paired sorted CD4+ and CD8+ T-cell subsets alongside PBMC samples. Of the approximately 70 subjects in the cohort, about 14 were HAM/TSP patients, about 35 were multiple sclerosis patients, and some 20 were healthy controls.

Beyond this particular receptor, the publication reports: No clinical or MRI features were associated with the MS cluster, and the authors said that larger cohorts are needed. Repertoires from 18 of 34 MS patients were grouped by phylogenetic analysis into a cluster of related CDR3 sequences, suggesting a possible repertoire-level signature. No identical CDR3 amino acid sequences were shared among expanded clones across subjects, suggesting private TCR-beta repertoires in all groups. The highest TCR clonal expansion was observed in HAM/TSP patients, whereas the lowest was observed in MS patients, even when compared with healthy controls.

For the unsorted PBMC libraries, 2 million PBMCs were stored in RNAlater at -80 degrees C until RNA extraction and were used to generate the libraries. Multiple sclerosis patients were enrolled in a US clinical protocol under which disease progression was evaluated by magnetic resonance imaging. Peripheral blood underwent Ficoll-Hypaque density gradient centrifugation to isolate PBMCs, which were then cryopreserved in liquid nitrogen. cDNA synthesis used template-switch 5'RACE with a primer carrying a 10-nucleotide random unique molecular identifier tagging each TCR transcript. Each sequencing run produced over 160 million TCR-beta sequences covering 15-18 subjects. The RNeasy kit was used for extraction of total RNA. Using the KAPA Real-time Library Amplification kit, TCR-beta VDJ regions were amplified with primers for the TCR constant region and the 5'RACE anchor. Sample indexes and Illumina adaptors were added in a first PCR, and a second PCR then increased library yield. After Ampure bead purification, the roughly 650 bp TCR product was size-selected on a 2% E-gel SizeSelection system. Before pooling, library quality was checked on a Bioanalyzer, concentration was measured with Qubit, and libraries were quantified with the Kapa Library Quantification kit. Paired-end 2 x 150 bp sequencing of the libraries was performed on an Illumina HiSeq 2500. To increase sequence diversity, about 23-32% phiX was spiked into each library pool. The authors processed their data as follows. The quality-filtered reads were processed with the UMI-based MiGEC pipeline, whose error correction step removed more than 80% of the raw TCR sequences. IMGT germline references were used for aligning VDJ genes, and each clonotype was defined as a unique CDR3 amino acid sequence together with its V-J genes. Clonal expansion, Shannon diversity, and CDR3 relatedness (CalcPairwiseDistances, ClusterSamples) were evaluated with VDJtools, and phylogenetic trees were built with CLCbio workbench. Clones with at least 8 unique UMIs were defined as expanded, with this threshold being based on coefficient-of-variation modelling across technical triplicates. TCRdb trimmed public reads at Q25 via fastp, called clones via MiXCR and kept in-frame beta chains. Each CDR3 protein gets just one entry, which takes the most common genes and DNA from the rows behind it. The authors' filters were not applied to this entry. The sample table records 70,000 or so distinct CDR3 sequences; 2.5% to 3.5% of these occur just once. The ten largest make up around 5.5% of the sample.

Taken from the germline V gene, the CDR1 and CDR2 loops are MNHNS and SASEGT. Taken from cysteine to phenylalanine, the CDR3 has 14 residues. Just the 42-base CDR3 DNA is kept, in frame starting at base 1. The junction shows trimming of 6 bases on V and 3 bases on J, and the gene matches do not reach 7 bases of it. The chain is made from TRBV6-1 and TRBJ2-7; 8 of the junction bases match TRBD1. The clonotype comes from a woman in her forties or fifties with multiple sclerosis. Sequencing used PBMCs. The DNA is as follows: TGTGCCAGCAGGCTGACAGGGGAGGTCTACGAGCAGTACTTC. Its translation is CASRLTGEVYEQYF.